The subject of this entry is one TCR beta chain. V dropped 2 bases and J dropped 4 bases, with 6 bases sitting between them. Per germline, CDR1 SGHTA and CDR2 FQGTGA. CDR3 size: 13 residues. These data belong to a study of blood T cell repertoires in COVID-19. Whole-study context: COVID-19 samples, acute and convalescent, were from the United States, Italy and Spain. T cells, B-cell-depleted T cells, or PBMCs supplied cDNA or gDNA.

Original data processing: Reference gene primer amplification yielded estimated nucleated cell counts. Some clones are missing from TCRdb's copy, which holds only in-frame ones; the method was immunoSEQ multiplex PCR. The V and J calls and the clone size are those of that table, but D and trimming were determined from the DNA. The table lists 35,000 to 55,000 clones, 80% to 90% of them singletons. The receptor was derived from a man in his fifties or sixties with active COVID-19. Sequencing was done on a sample of peripheral blood. V usage is TRBV7-3 and J usage is TRBJ2-1; D not resolved. CDR3 nucleotides: TGTGCCAGCAGCTTATACAAATACAATGAGCAGTTCTTC. It encodes CASSLYKYNEQFF.